This TCR beta chain was sequenced in a study of shared clonotypes between healthy human individuals. In the case of this clone: Its antigen is not identified. Other DNA sequences within the sample encode an identical CDR3.

Trimming left V 2 bases short and J 1 base short, with 8 bases between. CDR1 and CDR2 (germline): SGHTA, FQGNSA. The CDR3 covers 15 residues. Assay: immunoSEQ multiplex PCR; the TCRdb copy retains only in-frame clones and omits some. This repertoire shows some 2,000,000 clones, 85% to 95% found once; its top ten account for approximately 0.13%. Overall study findings and caveats: Clonotypes that were shared across a handful of donors made up around 5.5% of naive CD4 clonotypes.

Specimen: naive CD4+ T cells sorted from blood. The subset here: CD45RA+ positively selected. V is TRBV7-2 and J is TRBJ2-2; D might be TRBD2 (6 bases). The TCR comes from a man aged 18 to 29 in good health. The DNA for the CDR3 is TGTGCCAGCAGCTTATCGGGAGTGAACACCGGGGAGCTGTTTTTT. Protein sequence: CASSLSGVNTGELFF.